This TCR beta chain was captured by sequencing in a study of Ad26.COV2.S vaccination and SARS-CoV-2 variants. Trimming shortened V by 7 bases and J by 5 bases, and 14 bases separated the two germline ends. CDR1 SQVTM and CDR2 ANQGSEA come from the germline V gene. This CDR3 has 12 amino acids. Here immunoSEQ multiplex PCR was the method, and the copy in TCRdb shows in-frame clones only, minus some. The sample includes 300,000 to 400,000 clones, about 86% seen only once; the top ten take under 2%. The treatment was: about 20 received Ad26.COV2.S at low or high dose, single or two shots; roughly 5 received placebo; per-sample allocation not given. Repertoires come from day 63 after the first vaccine or placebo injection.

The receptor was isolated from a person aged 18 to 59 who received the Ad26.COV2.S COVID-19 vaccine or a placebo. Material: peripheral blood, obtained in a trial of Ad26.COV2.S vaccine versus placebo. The chain uses TRBV29-1 and TRBJ2-5; D might be TRBD1 (6 bases). DNA for the CDR3: TGCAGCGGCAGGGGCCACGGGGAGACCCAGTACTTC. This gives the protein CSGRGHGETQYF.